Presented here are 4 T cell receptor beta chains from one specimen sequenced in a study of chemoradiotherapy in HPV16-positive cancers. Profiled with immunoSEQ multiplex PCR; TCRdb holds only in-frame clones, not every one. The profile shows about 2,000 clones, roughly 80% of them singletons. This material consisted of tumor tissue, taken from a patient who underwent chemoradiotherapy. All receptors derive from a human donor with HPV-associated anogenital cancer.

The chain has TRBV5-1 and TRBJ1-2; 8 bases agree with TRBD1. This CDR3 comprises 15 residues. V shed 4 bases and J 2 bases; nucleotides not matched to a gene: 7. Germline assignment: CDR1 SGHRS and CDR2 YFSETQ. The CDR3 sequence: CASSPWTGSNYGYTF. As DNA, the CDR3 is TGCGCCAGCAGCCCATGGACAGGGTCCAACTATGGCTACACCTTC. Full variable domain (remainder filled in from reference TRBV5-1 and TRBJ1-2): KAGVTQTPRYLIKTRGQQVTLSCSPISGHRSVSWYQQTPGQGLQFLFEYFSETQRNKGNFPGRFSGRQFSNSRSEMNVSTLELGDSALYLCASSPWTGSNYGYTFGSGTRLTVV.

This chain connects TRBV6-6 to TRBJ2-7, with a weak D call TRBD1 (5 bases). Germline CDR1 reads MNHNY; CDR2 reads SVGAGI (reference sequence). The length of the CDR3 is 12 residues. V was trimmed by 7 bases and J by 7 bases, leaving 14 bases between them. CDR3 loop: CASNAGLGEQYF. The CDR3 DNA follows: TGTGCCAGCAACGCAGGGTTGGGAGAGCAGTACTTC.

In the case of this clone: An end of the junction differs from the germline gene, which may be a read error. The chain couples TRBV7-6 to TRBJ1-2, with TRBD1 identical over 9 bases. The CDR3 is 13 residues long. Germline loops: CDR1 SGHVS, CDR2 FNYEAQ. The DNA of the CDR3 is TGTGCCAGCAACTTACAGGGGGCCTATGGCTACACCTTC. This encodes CASNLQGAYGYTF.

The V call is TRBV7-8, the J call TRBJ1-1, with D uncertain. V was shortened by 3 bases and J by 0 bases, with 14 bases between the two germline ends. Germline CDR1 SGHVS, CDR2 FQNEAQ. This CDR3 is built from 16 residues. The CDR3 bases are TGTGCCAGCAGCTTCCGGGCGAGTAGGGTGAACACTGAAGCTTTCTTT. Its protein product is CASSFRASRVNTEAFF.